The 19 T cell receptor beta chains given below trace back to one sample, sequenced in a study of cytomegalovirus exposure and HLA in healthy donors. Amplification used 60 Vbeta primers and 13 Jbeta primers. The method was immunoSEQ multiplex PCR; TCRdb's version includes in-frame clones alone and lacks a portion of them. The data contain 150,000 to 200,000 clones, about 75% of them singletons. Sequencing was done on a sample of PBMCs. The receptor source for this set is a woman aged 45-65 years in good health and CMV-seropositive.

The chain uses TRBV19 and TRBJ1-5; D might be TRBD1 (6 bases). The ends were cut back, 6 bases at V and 6 bases at J, with 12 bases in the middle. CDR3 size: 13 residues. In germline, CDR1 is LNHDA, CDR2 SQIVND (reference sequence). This CDR3 reads CASSPQGFQPQHF. For the CDR3, the DNA is TGTGCCAGTAGCCCGCAGGGGTTTCAGCCCCAGCATTTT.

V and J are TRBV6-5 and TRBJ2-7; D call uncertain. Germline V gene lookup returns CDR1 MNHEY and CDR2 SVGAGI. V lost 5 bases and J 5 bases, leaving 10 bases between the germline ends. The CDR3 contains 12 residues. CDR3 in DNA: TGTGCCAGCAGTCGAGGCGGTGACGAGCAGTACTTC. The encoded protein is CASSRGGDEQYF.

V usage is TRBV6-5 and J usage is TRBJ2-4; TRBD1 is a possible D gene (7 bases). Germline V gives CDR1 MNHEY, CDR2 SVGAGI. V was pared by 2 bases and J by 5 bases, with 13 bases between. The CDR3 spans 15 residues. The CDR3 DNA is TGTGCCAGCAGTTACGGAGGGGGCAAACAAAACATTCAGTACTTC. It translates to CASSYGGGKQNIQYF.

V and J are TRBV5-1 and TRBJ1-2; D ambiguous. The CDR3 contains 16 residues. Germline CDR1 SGHRS, CDR2 YFSETQ. With 4 bases removed from V and 6 bases from J, the gap between germline ends came to 22 bases. For the CDR3, the DNA is TGCGCCAGCAGCCTGGCGAATAGGGCGGGTGTGGATGGCTACACCTTC. Residues: CASSLANRAGVDGYTF.

J is TRBJ2-3 and V is TRBV6-1; a weak D match, TRBD1 (5 bases). Deletions cut 6 bases from V and 4 bases from J, with 11 bases between. The CDR3 is 13 amino acids. The germline V gene has CDR1 MNHNS and CDR2 SASEGT. The CDR3 loop reads CASRIRAPDTQYF. For the CDR3, the DNA is TGTGCCAGCAGGATCAGGGCTCCAGATACGCAGTATTTT.

This clone was recorded once. The chain carries TRBV30 and TRBJ1-1; 10 nucleotides agree with TRBD1. The CDR3 is 15 residues long. The V and J ends lost 4 bases and 6 bases, in that order; junction bases with no gene match: 11. Germline-derived CDR1 and CDR2 are GTSNPN and SVGIG (reference sequence). Here the CDR3 reads CAWKIVGQGSPEAFF. CDR3 DNA: TGTGCCTGGAAAATCGTGGGACAGGGGTCCCCTGAAGCTTTCTTT.

This chain joins TRBV6-4 and TRBJ1-1; 10 bases fit TRBD1. Per germline, CDR1 MRHNA and CDR2 SNTAGT. The CDR3 extends over 14 amino acids. V dropped 5 bases and J dropped 3; count of bases not matched to a gene: 3. The CDR3 region has the DNA TGTGCCAGCAGTCCGGGACAGGGGTACACTGAAGCTTTCTTT. It is translated as CASSPGQGYTEAFF.

The sample holds a few counts of this clone. The gene calls are TRBV10-1 and TRBJ2-3; D unresolved. V gave up 5 bases and J gave up 3 bases, with 12 bases separating them. Per the germline V gene, CDR1 is WNHNN and CDR2 is SYGVQD (reference sequence). The CDR3 spans 14 residues. The CDR3 spells CASSSPETTDTQYF. The DNA of the CDR3 is TGCGCCAGCAGTTCGCCCGAGACAACAGATACGCAGTATTTT.

The J gene is TRBJ1-1, the V gene TRBV7-9, with D maybe TRBD1 (5 bases). CDR1 and CDR2 from the germline V gene are SEHNR and FQNEAQ (reference sequence). V was pared by 1 base and J by 1 base, with 7 bases between. The CDR3 is made up of 14 amino acids. The CDR3 region has the DNA TGTGCCAGCAGCTTAGAGGGGCGGAACACTGAAGCTTTCTTT. Its protein product is CASSLEGRNTEAFF.

The chain couples TRBV5-1 to TRBJ2-2; D possibly corresponds to TRBD1 (5 bases). The CDR3 runs 16 residues. The V gene's germline CDR1 is SGHRS and CDR2 YFSETQ. The V and J ends lost 2 bases and 0 bases respectively, with 11 bases between them. The CDR3 spells CASSFRQGPNTGELFF. The CDR3 DNA reads TGCGCCAGCAGCTTTCGCCAGGGTCCGAACACCGGGGAGCTGTTTTTT.

The rearrangement links TRBV7-9 to TRBJ1-1, with TRBD1 as a possible D gene (5 bases). The CDR3 spans 15 residues. Germline CDR1 reads SEHNR; CDR2 reads FQNEAQ (reference sequence). V was pared by 1 base and J by 4 bases, with 13 bases between. DNA of the CDR3: TGTGCCAGCAGCTTAGGGCTCGGGGGAAGCACTGAAGCTTTCTTT. This codes for CASSLGLGGSTEAFF.

V usage is TRBV11-2 and J usage is TRBJ1-3, with D tentatively TRBD1 (5 bases). In germline, CDR1 is SGHAT, CDR2 FQNNGV. The CDR3 is 16 amino acids. Trimming took 5 bases from V and 4 from J, leaving 18 bases between them. The CDR3 DNA reads TGTGCCAGCAGCCCCATTAATCAGGGCCGCGGAAACACCATATATTTT. As protein: CASSPINQGRGNTIYF. Complete variable domain (other parts from reference TRBV11-2 and TRBJ1-3): EAGVAQSPRYKIIEKRQSVAFWCNPISGHATLYWYQQILGQGPKLLIQFQNNGVVDDSQLPKDRFSAERLKGVDSTLKIQPAKLEDSAVYLCASSPINQGRGNTIYFGEGSWLTVV.

The CDR3 sequence: CASSPMGSGGTGEQFF. As DNA, the CDR3 is TGTGCCAGCAGCCCAATGGGGAGCGGGGGCACGGGTGAGCAGTTCTTC. J is TRBJ2-1 and V is TRBV11-3; 8 bases are shared with TRBD2. V was pared by 5 bases and J by 9 bases, with 15 bases of the junction left unmatched. Germline CDR1 is SGHNT and CDR2 is YENEEA. The CDR3 spans 16 residues.

The rearrangement joins TRBV5-5 to TRBJ2-2, with TRBD2 matching over 9 bases. With V trimmed by 4 bases and J by 1 base, 5 bases remained unmatched. CDR3 length: 16 residues. Germline CDR1 SGHKS, CDR2 YYEKEE (reference sequence). The CDR3 region is CASSSGGPVNTGELFF. The CDR3, as DNA: TGTGCCAGCAGCAGCGGGGGGCCGGTGAACACCGGGGAGCTGTTTTTT. The complete variable domain, with remaining parts taken from reference TRBV5-5 and TRBJ2-2, reads DAGVTQSPTHLIKTRGQQVTLRCSPISGHKSVSWYQQVLGQGPQFIFQYYEKEERGRGNFPDRFSARQFPNYSSELNVNALLLGDSALYLCASSSGGPVNTGELFFGEGSRLTVL.

The chain has TRBV2 and TRBJ1-1; no definite D call. V dropped 5 bases and J dropped 1 base, with 5 bases sitting between them. The CDR3 contains 12 residues. CDR1 SNHLY and CDR2 FYNNEI come from the germline V gene. The CDR3 nucleotides read TGTGCCAGCAGTCTAAAGAACACTGAAGCTTTCTTT. Protein sequence: CASSLKNTEAFF.

With regard to this clone: A junction end diverges from the germline sequence, so it may reflect a read error. Other nucleotide sequences from this sample produce the same CDR3. As DNA, the CDR3 is TGTGCCAGTAGTGAATATATCTCCGGGGGTGGCACAGATACGCAGTATTTT. Translation: CASSEYISGGGTDTQYF. This chain joins TRBV25-1 and TRBJ2-3, with D tentatively TRBD2 (6 bases). This CDR3 contains 17 residues. From germline, CDR1 is MGHDK and CDR2 SYGVNS.

This clone is labeled as medium-sized. This rearrangement joins TRBV19 to TRBJ2-7, with 9 nucleotides matching TRBD1. CDR1 LNHDA and CDR2 SQIVND come from the germline V gene (reference sequence). The CDR3 sequence is 15 residues long. The V segment lost 5 bases and the J segment 2 bases; nucleotides outside the gene matches: 7. The CDR3 loop is CASSPLGQGTYEQYF. CDR3 nucleotide sequence: TGTGCCAGTAGTCCTCTCGGACAGGGGACCTACGAGCAGTACTTC. Full variable domain (missing parts from reference TRBV19 and TRBJ2-7): DGGITQSPKYLFRKEGQNVTLSCEQNLNHDAMYWYRQDPGQGLRLIYYSQIVNDFQKGDIAEGYSVSREKKESFPLTVTSAQKNPTAFYLCASSPLGQGTYEQYFGPGTRLTVT.

The rearrangement links TRBV13 to TRBJ2-1, with a tentative D call TRBD1 (5 bases). Germline CDR1 and CDR2: PRHDT and FYEKMQ (reference sequence). The V and J ends lost 7 bases and 7 bases respectively, with 11 bases between them. The CDR3 consists of 12 residues. The CDR3 nucleotides are TGTGCCAGCACCCTTGGGGCAAATGAGCAGTTCTTC. Amino acids: CASTLGANEQFF.

The chain joins TRBV7-8 to TRBJ1-1; TRBD1 matches at 8 bases. CDR3 length equals 18 residues. Germline V gene sequence: CDR1 SGHVS, CDR2 FQNEAQ. Germline trimming cut 5 bases from V and 0 bases from J; bases unmatched to any gene: 14. The DNA of the CDR3 is TGTGCCAGCAGCCCTACTCAGGGGGCTTATAGAATGAACACTGAAGCTTTCTTT. Its protein is CASSPTQGAYRMNTEAFF.